These 21 T cell receptor beta chains came from one sample sequenced in a study of Graves' ophthalmopathy and Graves' hyperthyroidism. CDR3 regions of TCR beta were amplified from RNA transcripts. The authors performed first-round RT-PCR with HTBI primers and then a second-round multiplex PCR. TCRdb reprocessed the multiplex PCR reads via MiXCR and lists one record per CDR3 protein. The sample includes about 220,000 distinct CDR3 sequences, 20% to 25% of them seen just once. Material: peripheral blood. The receptors derive from a woman between 50 and 59 years old with Graves' ophthalmopathy.

In this sample, this clonotype turned up many times. This chain joins TRBV28 and TRBJ1-2, with a weak D call TRBD1 (5 bases). This CDR3 contains 12 residues. Trimming left V 2 bases short and J 8 bases short, with 9 bases between. The germline V gene encodes CDR1 MDHEN and CDR2 SYDVKM. CDR3 residues: CASSLQGEGYTF. The CDR3 DNA sequence: TGTGCCAGCAGTTTACAGGGTGAGGGCTACACCTTC.

This clonotype was found a few times. CDR3 coding DNA: TGCGCCAGCACCTCGTGGGAAGGGGGTCCCGGGGAGCTGTTTTTT. The encoded protein is CASTSWEGGPGELFF. The chain employs TRBV5-1 and TRBJ2-2; perhaps TRBD1 as D (6 bases). Trimming took 6 bases from V and 6 from J, leaving 18 bases between them. The length of the CDR3 is 15 residues. Germline assignment: CDR1 SGHRS and CDR2 YFSETQ.

This clonotype has a count of ten or more. This chain joins TRBV5-5 and TRBJ2-7; D gene unclear. The germline V and J ends were trimmed by 4 bases and 5 bases, with 13 bases remaining between them. The length of the CDR3 is 13 residues. Looked up from germline, CDR1 is SGHKS and CDR2 is YYEKEE (reference sequence). CDR3 in amino acids: CASSPSARDEQYF. The CDR3 bases are TGTGCCAGCAGCCCATCAGCGCGAGACGAGCAGTACTTC.

This clonotype was detected many times. The chain couples TRBV3-1 to TRBJ1-2; no clear D gene. This CDR3 is built from 14 residues. Trimming left V 4 bases short and J 2 bases short, with 11 bases between. Germline lookup yields CDR1 LGHDT and CDR2 YNNKEL (reference sequence). CDR3 amino acids: CASSRNTANYGYTF. The CDR3 DNA sequence: TGTGCCAGCAGCCGGAACACGGCCAACTATGGCTACACCTTC.

This clonotype was recorded many times. The CDR3 DNA reads TGTGCCAGCAGTTTCGGTCTGAGAAACTATGGCTACACCTTC. Protein sequence: CASSFGLRNYGYTF. V usage is TRBV12-3 or TRBV12-4 and J usage is TRBJ1-2; no definite D call. Between the trimmed V and J ends, which lost 3 bases and 2 bases, there was a span of 10 bases. The CDR3 loop spans 14 amino acids.

The V and J genes are TRBV4-1 and TRBJ2-7; 10 bases are a match to TRBD2. V trimming: 1 base; J trimming: 4 bases; junction bases outside the gene matches: 7. The CDR3 loop spans 16 amino acids. Germline lookup yields CDR1 MGHRA and CDR2 YSYEKL. CDR3 in amino acids: CASSQGLAGEWYEQYF. The CDR3 region has the DNA TGCGCCAGCAGCCAAGGGCTAGCGGGAGAGTGGTACGAGCAGTACTTC.

This chain links TRBV18 with TRBJ1-2; TRBD1 matches 7 bases. Germline trimming cut 2 bases from V and 4 bases from J; bases unmatched to any gene: 4. CDR1 is KGHSH and CDR2 is LQKENI in the germline V gene. This CDR3 has 14 amino acids. CDR3 amino acids: CASSPGQEPYGYTF. DNA for the CDR3: TGTGCCAGCTCACCAGGACAGGAACCCTATGGCTACACCTTC. Full variable domain (remainder filled in from reference TRBV18 and TRBJ1-2): NAGVMQNPRHLVRRRGQEARLRCSPMKGHSHVYWYRQLPEEGLKFMVYLQKENIIDESGMPKERFSAEFPKEGPSILRIQQVVRGDSAAYFCASSPGQEPYGYTFGSGTRLTVV.

The chain carries TRBV9 and TRBJ2-5, with D possibly matching TRBD2 (6 bases). The CDR3 has 16 amino acids. With 3 bases removed from V and 0 bases from J, the gap between germline ends came to 15 bases. CDR1 SGDLS and CDR2 YYNGEE come from the germline V gene. The CDR3 sequence is CASSASSAQYQETQYF. The DNA for the CDR3 is TGTGCCAGCAGCGCCTCTAGCGCCCAGTACCAAGAGACCCAGTACTTC.

This clonotype was seen ten or more times. This rearrangement joins TRBV14 to TRBJ1-2, with D hard to call. Germline lookup yields CDR1 SGHDN and CDR2 FVKESK. Trimming pared 0 bases from V and 4 bases from J, leaving 6 bases between. The CDR3 contains 13 residues. CDR3 DNA sequence: TGTGCCAGCAGCCAAGATCTGGGCTATGGCTACACCTTC. This codes for CASSQDLGYGYTF.

This clonotype showed up just a few times. The chain is built from TRBV12-3 or TRBV12-4 and TRBJ2-3; a weak D match, TRBD2 (5 bases). There are 13 residues in the CDR3. V lost 8 bases and J 7 bases, leaving 16 bases between the germline ends. The CDR3 here is CASGRETLNTQYF. Written as DNA, the CDR3 is TGTGCCAGCGGAAGGGAGACTCTCAATACGCAGTATTTT.

This clonotype has at least ten counts. The genes are TRBV13 and TRBJ2-7, with a weak D call TRBD2 (7 bases). Germline values: CDR1 PRHDT, CDR2 FYEKMQ (reference sequence). The CDR3 extends over 14 amino acids. The V end lost 5 bases, the J end lost 7 bases, and 18 bases lay between the germline ends. The CDR3 sequence: CASSPRGALGEQYF. The CDR3 DNA reads as TGTGCCAGCAGCCCTCGGGGGGCCCTCGGGGAGCAGTACTTC.

This clonotype was seen ten or more times. The rearrangement uses TRBV14 and TRBJ2-5; no firm D call. The germline gives CDR1 SGHDN, CDR2 FVKESK. This CDR3 contains 13 residues. Trimming removed 4 bases at V and 4 bases at J, with 10 bases between. This CDR3 is CASSRDWGETQYF. The CDR3 DNA reads TGTGCCAGCAGCCGAGATTGGGGAGAGACCCAGTACTTC.

The V call is TRBV10-2, the J call TRBJ2-2; the match to TRBD1 covers 8 bases. The CDR3 runs 15 residues. V gave up 6 bases and J gave up 2 bases; unmatched junction bases: 5. CDR1 is WSHSY and CDR2 is SAAADI in the germline V gene. CDR3 in amino acids: CASRTGTGNTGELFF. The CDR3 DNA is TGCGCCAGCAGAACCGGGACAGGAAACACCGGGGAGCTGTTTTTT.

There are many counts of this clonotype. The chain carries TRBV5-1 and TRBJ2-7; 7 positions match TRBD2. The CDR3 is 13 residues long. J lost 6 bases, V lost 2 bases, and 5 bases had no gene match. The germline CDR1 and CDR2 sequences are SGHRS and YFSETQ. The CDR3 is CASSFGGVREQYF. The CDR3 region has the DNA TGCGCCAGCAGCTTTGGGGGGGTTCGCGAGCAGTACTTC. Full variable domain (outside the CDR3, taken from reference TRBV5-1 and TRBJ2-7): KAGVTQTPRYLIKTRGQQVTLSCSPISGHRSVSWYQQTPGQGLQFLFEYFSETQRNKGNFPGRFSGRQFSNSRSEMNVSTLELGDSALYLCASSFGGVREQYFGPGTRLTVT.

The V call is TRBV12-3 or TRBV12-4, the J call TRBJ1-5; D ambiguous. CDR3 length: 17 amino acids. Between the trimmed V and J ends, which lost 3 bases and 5 bases, there was a span of 20 bases. The CDR3 region has the DNA TGTGCCAGCAGTTTGTTTATGGTGGGAGCTCTCGATCAGCCCCAGCATTTT. Residues: CASSLFMVGALDQPQHF.

This clonotype has ten or more counts. This rearrangement joins TRBV24-1 to TRBJ2-2; no reliable D call. Germline CDR1 KGHDR, CDR2 SFDVKD. V was pared by 4 bases and J by 2 bases, with 10 bases between. The CDR3 totals 15 residues. The DNA for the CDR3 is TGTGCCACCAGTGACCCCCTCCGTAACACCGGGGAGCTGTTTTTT. Encoded protein: CATSDPLRNTGELFF.

This chain uses TRBV24-1 with TRBJ2-5, with TRBD1 matching over 9 bases. The germline V gene has CDR1 KGHDR and CDR2 SFDVKD. The CDR3 extends over 15 amino acids. V shed 3 bases and J 4 bases; nucleotides not matched to a gene: 5. The CDR3 DNA follows: TGTGCCACCAGTGATCCCGGGACAGGGCGAGAGACCCAGTACTTC. This encodes CATSDPGTGRETQYF.

This chain uses TRBV12-3 or TRBV12-4 with TRBJ1-6, with D unclear. V was shortened by 8 bases and J by 6 bases, with 11 bases between the two germline ends. The CDR3 runs 13 residues. In DNA, the CDR3 is TGTGCCAGCGCCACGGACTTTAATTCACCCCTCCACTTT. Its protein is CASATDFNSPLHF.

This clonotype appeared many times. This clone may be a read error of a much larger clone one base away. The conserved phenylalanine or tryptophan normally closing the CDR3 is absent here, so this likely arose from a read error. CDR3 loop: CASRTPLGEQYL. CDR3 bases: TGTGCCAGCAGGACTCCTTTGGGGGAGCAGTACCTC. The chain recombines TRBV6-1 with TRBJ2-7; no definite D call. CDR1 and CDR2 (germline): MNHNS, SASEGT. Deletions cut 6 bases from V and 7 bases from J, with 13 bases between. This CDR3 comprises 12 residues.

The chain combines TRBV7-2 with TRBJ2-7; D is unresolved. The V gene lost 3 bases and the J gene lost 4 bases, with 13 bases spanning the gap. This CDR3 contains 14 residues. Germline V CDR1 and CDR2: SGHTA, FQGNSA. The CDR3 coding sequence is TGTGCCAGCAGCTTGAAGGGCGGAAGTTACGAGCAGTACTTC. Translating it yields CASSLKGGSYEQYF. The full variable domain, completed using reference TRBV7-2 and TRBJ2-7, is GAGVSQSPSNKVTEKGKDVELRCDPISGHTALYWYRQSLGQGLEFLIYFQGNSAPDKSGLPSDRFSAERTGGSVSTLTIQRTQQEDSAVYLCASSLKGGSYEQYFGPGTRLTVT.

The chain recombines TRBV27 with TRBJ2-7; 8 bases line up with TRBD2. From germline, CDR1 is MNHEY and CDR2 SMNVEV (reference sequence). The CDR3 consists of 13 residues. V dropped 6 bases and J dropped 6; count of bases not matched to a gene: 7. CDR3 region: CASRLGLGREQYF. In DNA, the CDR3 is TGTGCCAGCAGGTTGGGACTAGGACGCGAGCAGTACTTC.